This record concerns one T cell receptor (beta chain) sequence. These data come from a study of Ad26.COV2.S vaccination and SARS-CoV-2 variants. Repertoires were generated with immunoSEQ multiplex PCR, while TCRdb's copy carries only in-frame clones and drops some. The sample holds roughly 300,000 clones; 70% to 90% are singletons and the top ten take about 10%. Treatment of the sample: some 20 received Ad26.COV2.S at low or high dose, single or two shots; roughly five received placebo; per-sample allocation not given. Samples came from day 63 after the first vaccine or placebo injection. The ends were cut back, 5 bases at V and 9 bases at J, with 14 bases in the middle. The CDR3 consists of 14 residues. From germline, CDR1 is LGHNA and CDR2 YSLEER.

The sequence was collected from a person aged 18-65 years who received the Ad26.COV2.S COVID-19 vaccine or a placebo. This chain uses TRBV4-3 with TRBJ1-6; D possibly corresponds to TRBD1 (5 bases). The material sequenced was peripheral blood, taken in a trial of Ad26.COV2.S vaccine versus placebo. The CDR3 nucleotides read TGCGCCAGCAGCACCGGGGACGGGAGTTCACCCCTCCACTTT. Protein product: CASSTGDGSSPLHF.